The sequence of this TCR beta chain was determined in a study of T-cell reconstitution after alpha-beta-depleted transplantation in children. A TCRbeta library incorporating unique molecular identifiers was prepared. One entry per CDR3 protein, called by TCRdb with MiXCR from the PCR reads. Of a few hundred thousand distinct CDR3 sequences listed, 6% to 10% were seen once; the top ten hold about 9.3%. The germline V gene has CDR1 LNHNV and CDR2 YYDKDF (reference sequence). Trimming removed 6 bases from V and 7 bases from J, with 16 bases in between. CDR3 size: 14 residues. Findings and limits, study-wide: The origin of high day-60 TCRbeta diversity in some patients lay in surviving recipient T cells and thymic progenitors. By one year post-transplant, T-cell counts and diversity largely arose from T cells that were newly produced.

In its sample, this clonotype was seen many times. Its antigen is still unknown. The specimen comprised peripheral blood, sampled 360 days after TCRalphabeta/CD19-depleted stem cell transplant. The receptor was derived from a female patient younger than 10 who had a stem cell transplant for Fanconi anemia, so the T cells may come from the graft donor. The V and J genes are TRBV15 and TRBJ2-1, with TRBD2 as a possible D gene (7 bases). CDR3 sequence: CATRGGGLRNEQFF. The CDR3 DNA sequence: TGTGCCACCAGAGGGGGGGGATTAAGGAATGAGCAGTTCTTC.